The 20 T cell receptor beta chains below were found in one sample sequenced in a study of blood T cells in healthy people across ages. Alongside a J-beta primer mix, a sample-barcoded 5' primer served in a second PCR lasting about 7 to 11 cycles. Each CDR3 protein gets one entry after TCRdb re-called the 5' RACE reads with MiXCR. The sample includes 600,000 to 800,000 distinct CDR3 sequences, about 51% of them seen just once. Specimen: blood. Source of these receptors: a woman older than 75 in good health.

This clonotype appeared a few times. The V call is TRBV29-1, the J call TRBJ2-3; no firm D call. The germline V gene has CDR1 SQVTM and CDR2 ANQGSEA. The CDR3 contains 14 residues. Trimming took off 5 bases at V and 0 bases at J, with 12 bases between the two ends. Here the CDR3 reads CSVSKTTSTDTQYF. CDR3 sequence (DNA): TGCAGCGTTTCTAAAACAACAAGCACAGATACGCAGTATTTT.

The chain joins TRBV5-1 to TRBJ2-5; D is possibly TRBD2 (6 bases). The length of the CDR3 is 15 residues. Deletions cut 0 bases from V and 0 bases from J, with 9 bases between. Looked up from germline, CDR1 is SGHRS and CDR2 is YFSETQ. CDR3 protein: CASSLAGGNQETQYF. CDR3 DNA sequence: TGCGCCAGCAGCTTGGCCGGGGGAAACCAAGAGACCCAGTACTTC.

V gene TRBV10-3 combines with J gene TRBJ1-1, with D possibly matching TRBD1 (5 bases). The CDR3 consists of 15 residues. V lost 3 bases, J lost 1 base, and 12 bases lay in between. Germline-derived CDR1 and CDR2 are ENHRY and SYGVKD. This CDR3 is CAISEQVTSNTEAFF. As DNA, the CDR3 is TGTGCCATCAGTGAACAGGTAACTTCGAACACTGAAGCTTTCTTT.

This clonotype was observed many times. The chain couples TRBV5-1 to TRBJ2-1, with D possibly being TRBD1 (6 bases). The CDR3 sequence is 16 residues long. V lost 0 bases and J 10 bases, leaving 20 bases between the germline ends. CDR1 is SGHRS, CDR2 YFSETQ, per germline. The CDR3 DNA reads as TGCGCCAGCAGCTTGGGACAGGTAATGGTGGAAATGGAGCAGTTCTTC. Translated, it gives CASSLGQVMVEMEQFF.

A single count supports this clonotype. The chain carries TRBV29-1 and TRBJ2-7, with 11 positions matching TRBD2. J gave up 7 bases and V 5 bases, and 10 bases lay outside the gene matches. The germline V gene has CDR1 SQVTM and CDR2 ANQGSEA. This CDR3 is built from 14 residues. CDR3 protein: CSVPTSGGYNEQYF. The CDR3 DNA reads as TGCAGCGTTCCAACTAGCGGGGGATACAATGAGCAGTACTTC.

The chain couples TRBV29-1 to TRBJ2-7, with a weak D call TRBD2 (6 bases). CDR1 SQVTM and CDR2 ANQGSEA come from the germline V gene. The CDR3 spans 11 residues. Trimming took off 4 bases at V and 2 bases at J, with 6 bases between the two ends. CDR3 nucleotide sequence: TGCAGCGTTGGGACTACCTACGAGCAGTACTTC. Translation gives CSVGTTYEQYF.

CDR3 DNA sequence: TGTGCCACCAGCAGACCTTTGCCGGGCACTGAAGCTTTCTTT. Protein product: CATSRPLPGTEAFF. The chain has TRBV15 and TRBJ1-1; D ambiguous. V was clipped by 2 bases and J by 4 bases, with 11 bases between them. CDR1 is LNHNV and CDR2 is YYDKDF in the germline V gene (reference sequence). The CDR3 length is 14 residues.

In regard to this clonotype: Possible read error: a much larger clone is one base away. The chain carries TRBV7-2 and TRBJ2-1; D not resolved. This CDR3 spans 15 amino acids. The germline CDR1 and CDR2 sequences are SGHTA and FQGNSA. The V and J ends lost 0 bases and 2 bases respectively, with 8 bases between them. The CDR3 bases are TGTGCCAGCAGCTTAGCTCTGGGGACCTACAATGAGCAGTTCTTC. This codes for CASSLALGTYNEQFF.

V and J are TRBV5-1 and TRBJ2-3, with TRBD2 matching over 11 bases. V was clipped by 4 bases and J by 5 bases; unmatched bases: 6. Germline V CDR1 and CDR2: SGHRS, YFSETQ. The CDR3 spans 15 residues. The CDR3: CASSKTSGSGDTQYF. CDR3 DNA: TGCGCCAGCAGCAAAACTAGCGGGAGTGGAGATACGCAGTATTTT.

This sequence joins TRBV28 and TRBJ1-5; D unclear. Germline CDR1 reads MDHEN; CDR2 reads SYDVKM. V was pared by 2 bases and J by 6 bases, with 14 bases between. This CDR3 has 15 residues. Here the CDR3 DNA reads TGTGCCAGCAGTTTAGAGGCAGGTTCCACTCAGCCCCAGCATTTT. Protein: CASSLEAGSTQPQHF.

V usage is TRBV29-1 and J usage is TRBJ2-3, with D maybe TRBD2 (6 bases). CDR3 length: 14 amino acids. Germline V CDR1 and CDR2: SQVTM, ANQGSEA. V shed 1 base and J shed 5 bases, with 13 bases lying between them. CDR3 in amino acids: CSVEASGSRDTQYF. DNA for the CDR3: TGCAGCGTTGAAGCCAGCGGGTCAAGAGATACGCAGTATTTT.

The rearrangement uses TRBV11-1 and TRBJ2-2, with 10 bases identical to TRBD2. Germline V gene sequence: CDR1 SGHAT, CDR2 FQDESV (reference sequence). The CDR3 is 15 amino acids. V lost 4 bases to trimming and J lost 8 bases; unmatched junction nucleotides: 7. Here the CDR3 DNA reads TGTGCCAGCAGCTCCACTAGCGGGATCGTAGGGGAGCTGTTTTTT. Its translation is CASSSTSGIVGELFF.

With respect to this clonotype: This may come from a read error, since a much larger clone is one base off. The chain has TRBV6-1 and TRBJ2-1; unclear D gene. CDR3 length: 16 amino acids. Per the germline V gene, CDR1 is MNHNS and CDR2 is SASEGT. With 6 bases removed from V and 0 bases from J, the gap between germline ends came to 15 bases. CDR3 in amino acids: CASSDKFSDSYNEQFF. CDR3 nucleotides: TGTGCCAGCAGCGACAAGTTCAGTGACTCCTACAATGAGCAGTTCTTC.

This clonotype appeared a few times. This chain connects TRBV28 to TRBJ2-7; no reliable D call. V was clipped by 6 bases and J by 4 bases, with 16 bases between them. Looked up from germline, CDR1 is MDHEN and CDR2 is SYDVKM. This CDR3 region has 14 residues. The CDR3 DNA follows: TGTGCCAGCAGGTCAGCTGAGCAGAGATACGAGCAGTACTTC. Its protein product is CASRSAEQRYEQYF. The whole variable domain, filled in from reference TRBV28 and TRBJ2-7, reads DVKVTQSSRYLVKRTGEKVFLECVQDMDHENMFWYRQDPGLGLRLIYFSYDVKMKEKGDIPEGYSVSREKKERFSLILESASTNQTSMYLCASRSAEQRYEQYFGPGTRLTVT.

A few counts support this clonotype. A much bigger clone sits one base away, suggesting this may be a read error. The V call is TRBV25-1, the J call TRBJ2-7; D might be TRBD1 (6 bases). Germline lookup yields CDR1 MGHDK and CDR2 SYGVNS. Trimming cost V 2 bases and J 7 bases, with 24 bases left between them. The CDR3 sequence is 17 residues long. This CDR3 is CASSEPTGSLFNNEQYF. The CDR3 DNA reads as TGTGCCAGCAGTGAACCGACAGGATCCCTATTCAACAATGAGCAGTACTTC.

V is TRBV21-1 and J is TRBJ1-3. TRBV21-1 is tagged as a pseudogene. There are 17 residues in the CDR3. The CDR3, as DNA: TGTGCCAGCAGCAGGCAGATGGGGCAGAAGTCTGGAAACACCATATATTTT. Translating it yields CASSRQMGQKSGNTIYF.

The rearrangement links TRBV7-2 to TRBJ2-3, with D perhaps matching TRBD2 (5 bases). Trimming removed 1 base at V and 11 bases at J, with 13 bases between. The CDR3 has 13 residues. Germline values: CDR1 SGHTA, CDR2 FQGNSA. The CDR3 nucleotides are TGTGCCAGCAGCTTAGGTCCTCCCCGGGGGCAGTATTTT. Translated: CASSLGPPRGQYF. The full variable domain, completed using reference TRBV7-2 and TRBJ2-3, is GAGVSQSPSNKVTEKGKDVELRCDPISGHTALYWYRQSLGQGLEFLIYFQGNSAPDKSGLPSDRFSAERTGGSVSTLTIQRTQQEDSAVYLCASSLGPPRGQYFGPGTRLTVL.

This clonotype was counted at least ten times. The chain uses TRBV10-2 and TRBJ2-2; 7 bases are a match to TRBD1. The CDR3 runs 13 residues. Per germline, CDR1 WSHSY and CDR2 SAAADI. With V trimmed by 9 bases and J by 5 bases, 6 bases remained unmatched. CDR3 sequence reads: CASDRVGTGELFF. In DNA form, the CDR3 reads TGCGCCAGTGACAGGGTCGGAACCGGGGAGCTGTTTTTT.

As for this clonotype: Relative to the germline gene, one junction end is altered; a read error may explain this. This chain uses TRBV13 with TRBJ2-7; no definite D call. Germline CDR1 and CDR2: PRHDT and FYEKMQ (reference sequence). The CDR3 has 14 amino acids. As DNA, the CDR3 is TGTGCCAGCAGCCCGACCGGCCGTTCCTACGAGCTGTACTTC. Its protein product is CASSPTGRSYELYF.

CDR3 amino acids: CASSDLDNPKGTEAFF. Written as DNA, the CDR3 is TGTGCCAGCAGTGACCTAGACAACCCCAAAGGCACTGAAGCTTTCTTT. The genes are TRBV25-1 and TRBJ1-1, with D hard to call. The CDR3 runs to 16 residues. Trimming stripped 3 bases from V and 4 bases from J, with 18 bases between. The V gene's germline CDR1 is MGHDK and CDR2 SYGVNS.